This T cell receptor (beta chain) was obtained from a study of cytotoxic CD8 clonotypes in ibrutinib-treated CLL. Profiled with immunoSEQ multiplex PCR; TCRdb holds only in-frame clones, not every one. The sample has about 15,000 clones; 55% to 65% are singletons. Germline loops: CDR1 MNHNS, CDR2 SASEGT. Trimming stripped 8 bases from V and 2 bases from J, with 13 bases between. CDR3 length: 13 amino acids. This specimen was PBMCs, taken before ibrutinib treatment. The TCR originated in a human donor with chronic lymphocytic leukemia. The chain combines TRBV6-1 with TRBJ2-7; D call uncertain. This chain's CDR3 is CASSLAGTYEQYV. The CDR3 region has the DNA TGTGCCAGCTCTCTCGCCGGAACCTACGAGCAGTACGTC.